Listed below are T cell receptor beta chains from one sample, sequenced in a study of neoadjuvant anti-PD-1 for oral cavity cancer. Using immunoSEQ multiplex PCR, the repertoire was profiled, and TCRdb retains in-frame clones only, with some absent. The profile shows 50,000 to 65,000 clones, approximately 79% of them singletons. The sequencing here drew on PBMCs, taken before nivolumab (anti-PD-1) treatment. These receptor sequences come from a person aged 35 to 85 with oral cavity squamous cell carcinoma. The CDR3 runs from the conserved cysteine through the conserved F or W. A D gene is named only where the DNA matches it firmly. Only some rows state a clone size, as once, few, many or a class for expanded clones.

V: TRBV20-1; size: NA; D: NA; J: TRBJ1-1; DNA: TGCAGTGCTAACACCCTCGAAGCTTTCTTT; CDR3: CSANTLEAFF
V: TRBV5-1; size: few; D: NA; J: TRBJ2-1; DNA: TGCGCCAGCAGCTTAACCGGGCAGGCTTGGAACAATGAGCAGTTCTTC; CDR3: CASSLTGQAWNNEQFF
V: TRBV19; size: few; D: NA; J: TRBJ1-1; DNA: TGTGCCAGTAAGGGCACTTTGAACACTGAAGCTTTCTTT; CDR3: CASKGTLNTEAFF
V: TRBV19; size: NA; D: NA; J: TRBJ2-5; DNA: TGTGCCAGTAGTGTGATCCATACGGGACTTGAGTTCGGAGAGACCCAGTACTTC; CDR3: CASSVIHTGLEFGETQYF
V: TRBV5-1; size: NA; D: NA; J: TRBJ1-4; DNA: TGCGCCAGTCGCTCTCGGGAGATTAATGAAAAACTGTTTTTT; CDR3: CASRSREINEKLFF
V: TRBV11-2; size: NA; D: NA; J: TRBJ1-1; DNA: TGTGCCAGTCGTGGATTCATGAACACTGAAGCTTTCTTT; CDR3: CASRGFMNTEAFF
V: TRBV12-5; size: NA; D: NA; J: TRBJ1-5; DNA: TGTGCTAGTGGTTTCGGTGGGAGGGGGGACCAGCCCCAGCATTTT; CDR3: CASGFGGRGDQPQHF
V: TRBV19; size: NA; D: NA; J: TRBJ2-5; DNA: TGTGCCAGTAGTCTATTTCAGGGCCAAGAGACCCAGTACTTC; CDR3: CASSLFQGQETQYF
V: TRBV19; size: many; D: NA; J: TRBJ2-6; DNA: TGTGCCAGTAGCAGGGGCGCCAGCGTCCTGACTTTC; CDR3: CASSRGASVLTF
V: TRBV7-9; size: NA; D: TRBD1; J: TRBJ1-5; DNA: TGTGCCAGCAGCAAATTCGGACAGGGGGCCGGGCAGCCCCAGCATTTT; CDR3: CASSKFGQGAGQPQHF
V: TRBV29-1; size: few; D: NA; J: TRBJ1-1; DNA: TGCAGCGTTCTCGCGGCCCGGGCGGCTTTCTTT; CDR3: CSVLAARAAFF
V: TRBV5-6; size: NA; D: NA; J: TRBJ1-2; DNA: TGTGCCAGCAGCTTGGAATGGCCCTCCAGCTATGGCTACACCTTC; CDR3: CASSLEWPSSYGYTF
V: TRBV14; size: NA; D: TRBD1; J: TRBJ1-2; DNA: TGTGCCAGCAGCCAAGGACAGGGGAGAAGCTATGGCTACACCTTC; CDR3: CASSQGQGRSYGYTF
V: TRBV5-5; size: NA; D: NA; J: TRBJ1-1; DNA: TGTGCCAGCAGTATTACAGGAATAACTGGGAGCACTGAAGCTTTCTTT; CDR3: CASSITGITGSTEAFF
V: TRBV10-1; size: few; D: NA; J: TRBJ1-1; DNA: TGCGCCAGCAGTGAGTTGATCGGTGAAGCTTTCTTT; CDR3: CASSELIGEAFF
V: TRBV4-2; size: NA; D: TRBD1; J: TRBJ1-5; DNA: TGTGCCAGCAGCCAAACCGGGACAGGGTGGGACGAACAGCCCCAGCATTTT; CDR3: CASSQTGTGWDEQPQHF
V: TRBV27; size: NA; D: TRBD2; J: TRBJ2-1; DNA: TGTGCCAGCAGTTTGGCGGGACTAGTTACATACAATGAGCAGTTCTTC; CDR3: CASSLAGLVTYNEQFF
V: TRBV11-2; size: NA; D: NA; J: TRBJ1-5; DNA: TGTGCCAGCAGCTCAGCCCGGAGTCAGCCCCAGCATTTT; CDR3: CASSSARSQPQHF
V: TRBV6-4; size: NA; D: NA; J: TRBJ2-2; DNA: TGTGCCAGCAGTCCGACTAGACCCGGGGAGCTGTTTTTT; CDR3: CASSPTRPGELFF
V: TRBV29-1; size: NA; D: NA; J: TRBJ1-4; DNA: TGCAGCGCGATAAATGAAAAACTGTTTTTT; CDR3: CSAINEKLFF
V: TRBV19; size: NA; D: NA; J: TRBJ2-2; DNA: TGTGCCAGTATAAAAGGAGGCACCGGGGAGCTGTTTTTT; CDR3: CASIKGGTGELFF
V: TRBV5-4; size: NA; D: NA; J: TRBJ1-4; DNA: TGTGCCAGCAGCCCCGGGTCTGCAACTAATGAAAAACTGTTTTTT; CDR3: CASSPGSATNEKLFF
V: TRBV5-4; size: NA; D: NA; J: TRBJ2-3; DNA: TGTGCCAGCACCATCGGGGGTGGGAGCACAGATACGCAGTATTTT; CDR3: CASTIGGGSTDTQYF
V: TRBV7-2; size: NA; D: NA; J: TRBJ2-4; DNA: TGTGCCAGCAGCTCGAAAAACATTCAGTACTTC; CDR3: CASSSKNIQYF
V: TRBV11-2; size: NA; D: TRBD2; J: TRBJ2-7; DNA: TGTGCCAGCAGCGGGACTAGCGGGATCGAGCAGTACTTC; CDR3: CASSGTSGIEQYF
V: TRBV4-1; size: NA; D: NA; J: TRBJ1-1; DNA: TGCGCCAGCAGCCAAGCCCCCAGTCTGAACACTGAAGCTTTCTTT; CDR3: CASSQAPSLNTEAFF
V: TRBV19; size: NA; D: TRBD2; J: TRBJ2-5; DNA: TGTGCCAGTACAAGCGGGGGGATTTACCAAGAGACCCAGTACTTC; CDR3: CASTSGGIYQETQYF
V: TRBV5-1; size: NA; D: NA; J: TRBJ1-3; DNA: TGCGCCAGCAGCTTCGACAGGAACTCTGGAAACACCATATATTTT; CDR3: CASSFDRNSGNTIYF
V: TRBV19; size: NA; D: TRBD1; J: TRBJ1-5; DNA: TGTGCCAGTAGTTCCCTAAGGGACAGGGGAACCTATAGCAATCAGCCCCAGCATTTT; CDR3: CASSSLRDRGTYSNQPQHF
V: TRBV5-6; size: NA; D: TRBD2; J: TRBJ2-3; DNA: TGTGCCACTGGTGAAGGCGGGAGAAGGGATACGCAGTATTTT; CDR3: CATGEGGRRDTQYF
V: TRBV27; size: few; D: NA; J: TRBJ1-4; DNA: TGTGCCAGCAGTTTAACTTTTACAGGGAGCCGAAAACTGTTTTTT; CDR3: CASSLTFTGSRKLFF
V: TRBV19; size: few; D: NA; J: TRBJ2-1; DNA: TGTGCCAGTAGTATAGTAGGGGGGGTCAGGGAGCAGTTCTTC; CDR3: CASSIVGGVREQFF
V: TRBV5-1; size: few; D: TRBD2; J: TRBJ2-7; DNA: TGCGCCAGCAGCCTTAGCGGGAGCAACTACGAGCAGTACTTC; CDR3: CASSLSGSNYEQYF
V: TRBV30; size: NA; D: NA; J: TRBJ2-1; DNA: TGTGCCTTCAAGCTAAACAATGAGCAGTTCTTC; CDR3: CAFKLNNEQFF
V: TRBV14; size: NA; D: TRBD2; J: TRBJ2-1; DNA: TGTGCCAGCAGCCAAGTAGGGGCTAGCGGGAGGCTCGGTCGGGACAATGAGCAGTTCTTC; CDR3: CASSQVGASGRLGRDNEQFF
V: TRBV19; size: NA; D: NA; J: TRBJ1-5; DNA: TGTGCCAGTAGCATCATAGGGGATCAGCCCCAGCATTTT; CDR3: CASSIIGDQPQHF
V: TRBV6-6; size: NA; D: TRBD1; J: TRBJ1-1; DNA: TGTGCCAGCAGTCTCGGGGACAGGGGAGAAGCTTTCTTT; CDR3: CASSLGDRGEAFF
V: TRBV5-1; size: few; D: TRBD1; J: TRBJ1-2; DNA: TGCGCCAGCAGCTCCGGGACAGTGAACTATGGCTACACCTTC; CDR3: CASSSGTVNYGYTF
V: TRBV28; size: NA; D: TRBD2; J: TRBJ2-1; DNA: TGTGCCAGCAGGGACCCGGCTAGCGGGAGGTTGAATGAGCAGTTCTTC; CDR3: CASRDPASGRLNEQFF
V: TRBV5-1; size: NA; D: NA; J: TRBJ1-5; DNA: TGCGCCAGCAGCTTGGCGGGCCCTTATGATCAGCCCCAGCATTTT; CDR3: CASSLAGPYDQPQHF
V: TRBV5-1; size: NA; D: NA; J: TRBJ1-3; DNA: TGCGCCAGCAGCTCTGGCCTGTCCTCTGGAAACACCATATATTTT; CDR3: CASSSGLSSGNTIYF
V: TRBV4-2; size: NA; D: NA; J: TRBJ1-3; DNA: TGTGCCAGCAGCCAAGGACCGGGAACTGGAAACACCATATATTTT; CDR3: CASSQGPGTGNTIYF
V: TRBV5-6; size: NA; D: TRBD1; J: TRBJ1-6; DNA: TGTGCCAGCAGCTTGGAAATCCAGGGGGGTAGTTCACCCCTCCACTTT; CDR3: CASSLEIQGGSSPLHF